This entry features one T cell receptor beta chain sequence. The use of a sample-barcoded 5' primer and a J-beta primer mix characterized a second PCR of roughly 7 to 11 cycles. Through a template-switch adaptor with 12 random nucleotides, each cDNA molecule received a tag. TCRdb reanalysed the 5' RACE reads using MiXCR and keeps one entry per CDR3 protein. The sample lists around 1,800,000 distinct CDR3 sequences, roughly two fifths seen once, with 20% to 25% in the top ten. This sample was included in a study of blood T cells in healthy people across ages. The specimen was blood. This TCR derives from a human donor in good health.

CDR3 sequence (DNA): TGCGCCAGCAGCACCACAGGGACTAGTTACAATGAGCAGTTCTTC. Translating gives CASSTTGTSYNEQFF. The chain employs TRBV5-1 and TRBJ2-1; TRBD2 aligns across 8 bases. There are 15 residues in the CDR3. V shed 4 bases and J 4 bases; nucleotides not matched to a gene: 7. Germline values: CDR1 SGHRS, CDR2 YFSETQ.